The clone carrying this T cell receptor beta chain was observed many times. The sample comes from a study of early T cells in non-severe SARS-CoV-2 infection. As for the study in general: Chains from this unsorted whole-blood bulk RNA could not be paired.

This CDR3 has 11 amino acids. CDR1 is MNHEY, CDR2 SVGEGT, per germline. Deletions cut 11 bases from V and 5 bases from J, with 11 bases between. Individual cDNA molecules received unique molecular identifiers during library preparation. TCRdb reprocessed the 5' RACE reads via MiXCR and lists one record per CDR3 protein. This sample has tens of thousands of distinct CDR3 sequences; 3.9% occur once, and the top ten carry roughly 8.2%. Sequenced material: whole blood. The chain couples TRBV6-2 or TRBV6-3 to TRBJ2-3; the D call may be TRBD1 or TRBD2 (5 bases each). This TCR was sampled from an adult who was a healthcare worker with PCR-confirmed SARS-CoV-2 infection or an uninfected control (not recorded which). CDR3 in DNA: TGTGCCTGCGGTGGGGGAGATACGCAGTATTTT. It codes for CACGGGDTQYF.